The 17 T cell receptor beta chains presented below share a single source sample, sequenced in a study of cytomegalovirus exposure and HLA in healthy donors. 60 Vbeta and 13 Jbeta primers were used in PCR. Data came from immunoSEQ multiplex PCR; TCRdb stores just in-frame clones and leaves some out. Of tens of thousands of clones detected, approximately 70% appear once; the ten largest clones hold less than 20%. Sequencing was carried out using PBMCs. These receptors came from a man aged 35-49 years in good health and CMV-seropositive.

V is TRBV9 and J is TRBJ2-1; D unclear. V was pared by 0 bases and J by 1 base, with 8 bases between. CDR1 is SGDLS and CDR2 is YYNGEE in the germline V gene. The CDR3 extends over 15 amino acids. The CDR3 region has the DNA TGTGCCAGCAGCGTAGGGTCTCTATCCTACAATGAGCAGTTCTTC. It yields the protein CASSVGSLSYNEQFF.

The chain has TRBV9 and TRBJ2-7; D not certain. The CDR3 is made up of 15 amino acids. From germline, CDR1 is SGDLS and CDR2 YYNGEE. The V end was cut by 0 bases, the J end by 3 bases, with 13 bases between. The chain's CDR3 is CASSVEDNSFYEQYF. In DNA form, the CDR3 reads TGTGCCAGCAGCGTAGAGGATAACAGCTTCTACGAGCAGTACTTC.

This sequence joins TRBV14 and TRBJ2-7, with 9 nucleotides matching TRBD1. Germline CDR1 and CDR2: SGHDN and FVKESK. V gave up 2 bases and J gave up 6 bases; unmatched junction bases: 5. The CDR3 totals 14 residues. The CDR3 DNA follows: TGTGCCAGCAGCCAACCGGGACAGGGCGTCGAGCAGTACTTC. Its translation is CASSQPGQGVEQYF. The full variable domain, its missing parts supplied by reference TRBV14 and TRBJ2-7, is EAGVTQFPSHSVIEKGQTVTLRCDPISGHDNLYWYRRVMGKEIKFLLHFVKESKQDESGMPNNRFLAERTGGTYSTLKVQPAELEDSGVYFCASSQPGQGVEQYFGPGTRLTVT.

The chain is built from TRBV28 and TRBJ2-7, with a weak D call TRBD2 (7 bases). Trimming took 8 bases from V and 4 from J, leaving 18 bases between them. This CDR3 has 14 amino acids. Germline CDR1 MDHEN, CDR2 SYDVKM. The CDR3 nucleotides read TGTGCCAGCCGCCCGGGGGGCGCGGAGTACGAGCAGTACTTC. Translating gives CASRPGGAEYEQYF.

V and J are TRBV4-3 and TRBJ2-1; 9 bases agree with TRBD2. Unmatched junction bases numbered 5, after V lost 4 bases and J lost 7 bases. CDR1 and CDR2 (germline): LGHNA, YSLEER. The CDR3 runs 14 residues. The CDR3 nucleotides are TGCGCCAGCAGCCGGTCTAGCGGGAAAAATGAGCAGTTCTTC. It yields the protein CASSRSSGKNEQFF.

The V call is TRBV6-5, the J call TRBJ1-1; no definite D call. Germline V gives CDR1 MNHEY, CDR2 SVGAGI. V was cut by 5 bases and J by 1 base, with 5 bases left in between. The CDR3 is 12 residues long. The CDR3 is CASSAENTEAFF. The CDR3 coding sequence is TGTGCCAGCAGTGCGGAGAACACTGAAGCTTTCTTT.

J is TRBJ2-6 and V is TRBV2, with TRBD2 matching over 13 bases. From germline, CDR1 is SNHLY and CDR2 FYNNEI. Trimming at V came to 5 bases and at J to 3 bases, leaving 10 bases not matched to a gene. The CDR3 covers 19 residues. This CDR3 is CASSSTTSGRSYGANVLTF. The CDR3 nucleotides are TGTGCCAGCAGTTCCACGACTAGCGGGAGGTCCTATGGGGCCAACGTCCTGACTTTC.

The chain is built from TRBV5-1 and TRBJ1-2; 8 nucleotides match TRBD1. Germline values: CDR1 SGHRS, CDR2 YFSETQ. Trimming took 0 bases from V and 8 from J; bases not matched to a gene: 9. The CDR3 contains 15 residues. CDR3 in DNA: TGCGCCAGCAGCTTGGGACAGGGGCTCGGAGGGGGCTACACCTTC. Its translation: CASSLGQGLGGGYTF.

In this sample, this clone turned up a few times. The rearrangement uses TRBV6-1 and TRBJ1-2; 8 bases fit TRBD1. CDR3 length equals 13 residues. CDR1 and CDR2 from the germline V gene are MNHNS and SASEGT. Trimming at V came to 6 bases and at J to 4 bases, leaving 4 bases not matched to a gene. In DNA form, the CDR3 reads TGTGCCAGCAGACCAGGGGGCCGCTATGGCTACACCTTC. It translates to CASRPGGRYGYTF.

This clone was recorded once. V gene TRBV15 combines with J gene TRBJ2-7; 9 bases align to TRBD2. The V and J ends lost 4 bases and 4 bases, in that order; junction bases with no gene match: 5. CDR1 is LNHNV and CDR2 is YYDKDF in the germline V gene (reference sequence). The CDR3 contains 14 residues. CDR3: CATSKVAGGYEQYF. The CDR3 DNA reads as TGTGCCACCAGCAAGGTGGCGGGAGGGTACGAGCAGTACTTC.

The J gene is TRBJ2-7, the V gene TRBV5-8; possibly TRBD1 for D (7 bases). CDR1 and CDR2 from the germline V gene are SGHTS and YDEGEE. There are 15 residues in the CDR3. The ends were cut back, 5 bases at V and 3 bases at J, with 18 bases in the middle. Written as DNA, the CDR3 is TGTGCCAGCAGACTCAGGGGGGCGGGTATCTACGAGCAGTACTTC. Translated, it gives CASRLRGAGIYEQYF.

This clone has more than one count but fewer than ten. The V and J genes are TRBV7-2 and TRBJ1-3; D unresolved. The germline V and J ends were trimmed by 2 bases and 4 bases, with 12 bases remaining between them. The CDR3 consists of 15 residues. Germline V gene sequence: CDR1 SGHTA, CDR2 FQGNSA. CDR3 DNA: TGTGCCAGCAGCTTACGTTCAGGAACCGGAAACACCATATATTTT. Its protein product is CASSLRSGTGNTIYF.

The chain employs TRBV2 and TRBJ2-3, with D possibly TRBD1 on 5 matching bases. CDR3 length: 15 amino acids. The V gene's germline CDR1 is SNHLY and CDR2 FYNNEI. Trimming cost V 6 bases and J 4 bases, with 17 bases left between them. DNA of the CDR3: TGTGCCAGCAGACTCGTCGGCTCCAGGGCAGATACGCAGTATTTT. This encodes CASRLVGSRADTQYF.

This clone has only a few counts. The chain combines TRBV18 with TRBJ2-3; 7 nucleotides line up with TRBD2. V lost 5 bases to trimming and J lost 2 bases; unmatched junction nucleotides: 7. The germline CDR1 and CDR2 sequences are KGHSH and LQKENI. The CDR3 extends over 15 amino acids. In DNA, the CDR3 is TGTGCCAGCTCAGGGGACTACCTCAACACAGATACGCAGTATTTT. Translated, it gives CASSGDYLNTDTQYF. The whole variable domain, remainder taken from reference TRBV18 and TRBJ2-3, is NAGVMQNPRHLVRRRGQEARLRCSPMKGHSHVYWYRQLPEEGLKFMVYLQKENIIDESGMPKERFSAEFPKEGPSILRIQQVVRGDSAAYFCASSGDYLNTDTQYFGPGTRLTVL.

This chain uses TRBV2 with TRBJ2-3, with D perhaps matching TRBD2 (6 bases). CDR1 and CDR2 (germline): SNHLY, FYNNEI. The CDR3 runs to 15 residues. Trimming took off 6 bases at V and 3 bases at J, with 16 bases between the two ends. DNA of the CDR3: TGTGCCAGCAGGGCTAATGCGGGAAAGACAGATACGCAGTATTTT. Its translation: CASRANAGKTDTQYF.

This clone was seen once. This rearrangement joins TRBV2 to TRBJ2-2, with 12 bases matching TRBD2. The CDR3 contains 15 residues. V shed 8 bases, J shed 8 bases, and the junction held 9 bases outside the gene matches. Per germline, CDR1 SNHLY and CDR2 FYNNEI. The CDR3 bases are TGTGCCAGCCGAGGACTAGCGGGGAGGGCTGGGGAGCTGTTTTTT. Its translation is CASRGLAGRAGELFF.

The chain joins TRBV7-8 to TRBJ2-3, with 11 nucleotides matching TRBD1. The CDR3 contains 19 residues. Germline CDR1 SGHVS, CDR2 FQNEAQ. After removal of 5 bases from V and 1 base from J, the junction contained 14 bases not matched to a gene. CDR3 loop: CASSPTGTGGWVGTDTQYF. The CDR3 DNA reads TGTGCCAGCAGCCCAACCGGGACAGGGGGTTGGGTAGGCACAGATACGCAGTATTTT.